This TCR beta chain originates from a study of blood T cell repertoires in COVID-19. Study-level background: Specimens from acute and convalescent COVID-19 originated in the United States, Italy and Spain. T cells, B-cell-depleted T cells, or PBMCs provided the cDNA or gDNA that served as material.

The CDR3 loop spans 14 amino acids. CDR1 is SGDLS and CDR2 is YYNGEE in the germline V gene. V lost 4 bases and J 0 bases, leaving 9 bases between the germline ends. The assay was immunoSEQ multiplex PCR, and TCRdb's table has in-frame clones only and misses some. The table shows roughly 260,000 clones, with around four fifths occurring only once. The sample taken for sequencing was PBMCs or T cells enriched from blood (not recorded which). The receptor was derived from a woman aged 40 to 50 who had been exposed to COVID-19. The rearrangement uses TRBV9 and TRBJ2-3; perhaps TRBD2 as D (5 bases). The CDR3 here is CASSPGLSTDTQYF. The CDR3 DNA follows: TGTGCCAGCAGCCCCGGACTCAGCACAGATACGCAGTATTTT.